These 29 T cell receptor beta chains share one sample of origin, sequenced in a study of blood T cells in healthy people across ages. The second PCR ran roughly 7 to 12 cycles with a sample-barcoded 5' primer and J-beta primers. TCRdb called the 5' RACE reads again in MiXCR, with one record for every CDR3 protein. The data contain 540,000 or so distinct CDR3 sequences, roughly 48% of them singletons. The specimen sequenced was blood. These receptor sequences come from a man at least 80 years old in good health.

The chain employs TRBV6-2 or TRBV6-3 and TRBJ2-1, with D perhaps being TRBD1 or TRBD2 (5 bases each). Per germline, CDR1 MNHEY and CDR2 SVGEGT. Trimming removed 6 bases from V and 8 bases from J, with 32 bases in between. The CDR3 sequence is 19 residues long. CDR3 in DNA: TGTGCCAGCAGCTTAGCAGTACTGGGGGACCTAGCACGCGTCCATGAGCAGTTCTTC. It translates to CASSLAVLGDLARVHEQFF.

This clonotype was seen ten or more times. This chain uses TRBV6-5 with TRBJ2-5, with a possible D match to TRBD2 (6 bases). The germline gives CDR1 MNHEY, CDR2 SVGAGI. V was pared by 0 bases and J by 2 bases, with 13 bases between. The CDR3 has 16 amino acids. For the CDR3, the DNA is TGTGCCAGCAGTTACTCCGGCGCCGGGGGACAAGAGACCCAGTACTTC. Protein sequence: CASSYSGAGGQETQYF.

This rearrangement joins TRBV6-2 or TRBV6-3 to TRBJ1-1, with D perhaps matching TRBD1 (5 bases). The CDR3 extends over 14 amino acids. CDR1 is MNHEY, CDR2 SVGEGT, per germline. Trimming left V 7 bases short and J 10 bases short, with 22 bases between. CDR3 DNA sequence: TGTGCCAGCACCCGATCCCGGGACTTCGATCGAGCTTTCTTT. It is translated as CASTRSRDFDRAFF.

The V call is TRBV20-1, the J call TRBJ2-1, with D possibly matching TRBD2 (6 bases). Germline values: CDR1 DFQATT, CDR2 SNEGSKA (reference sequence). V lost 1 base, J lost 0 bases, and 10 bases lay in between. CDR3 length equals 15 residues. This CDR3 is CSARGRGTSYNEQFF. The DNA for the CDR3 is TGCAGTGCTAGAGGGCGCGGGACCTCCTACAATGAGCAGTTCTTC.

The V gene is TRBV2, the J gene TRBJ2-7, with 8 nucleotides matching TRBD1. Losses at the gene ends were 1 base for V and 4 bases for J; bases not matched to a gene: 3. Germline CDR1 SNHLY, CDR2 FYNNEI. The CDR3 totals 14 residues. In nucleotides, the CDR3 is TGTGCCAGCAGTGAAGGTAACAGGGGGTACGAGCAGTACTTC. Translating it yields CASSEGNRGYEQYF.

This clonotype was recorded a few times. The chain is built from TRBV7-2 and TRBJ2-7; the D is unclear. CDR1 is SGHTA and CDR2 is FQGNSA in the germline V gene. V lost 5 bases, J lost 6 bases, and 17 bases lay in between. This CDR3 contains 14 residues. The CDR3 nucleotides read TGTGCCAGCAGCATTTCCCCTCGAGCTGGCGAGCAGTACTTC. This translates into CASSISPRAGEQYF.

This clonotype was detected only once. The chain has TRBV11-2 and TRBJ2-4; 7 positions agree with TRBD2. This CDR3 has 14 amino acids. Germline V gives CDR1 SGHAT, CDR2 FQNNGV. Trimming at V came to 5 bases and at J to 2 bases, leaving 3 bases not matched to a gene. The CDR3 loop is CASSRTRSKNIQYF. The DNA for the CDR3 is TGTGCCAGCAGCCGGACTAGATCCAAAAACATTCAGTACTTC.

This clonotype was seen only a few times. The chain combines TRBV6-5 with TRBJ2-6; D not resolved. Trimming took 10 bases from V and 0 from J, leaving 10 bases between them. This CDR3 region has 14 residues. Germline-derived CDR1 and CDR2 are MNHEY and SVGAGI. CDR3: CATQESSGANVLTF. CDR3 sequence (DNA): TGTGCCACCCAAGAGAGCTCTGGGGCCAACGTCCTGACTTTC.

Only one count was recorded for this clonotype. CDR3 DNA: TGTGCCAGCAGCCAAGTTAACAGGGGGCATGGCTACACCTTC. Its translation is CASSQVNRGHGYTF. V usage is TRBV3-1 and J usage is TRBJ1-2, with TRBD1 identical over 9 bases. V lost 1 base to trimming and J lost 6 bases; unmatched junction nucleotides: 3. CDR3 length: 14 residues. Germline V gives CDR1 LGHDT, CDR2 YNNKEL (reference sequence).

V and J are TRBV20-1 and TRBJ1-1; D is uncertain. Germline V lookup: CDR1 DFQATT, CDR2 SNEGSKA (reference sequence). This CDR3 contains 15 residues. The V and J ends lost 1 base and 1 base respectively, with 13 bases between them. CDR3 in amino acids: CSARGQGQSNTEAFF. Written as DNA, the CDR3 is TGCAGTGCTAGAGGGCAAGGGCAGTCGAACACTGAAGCTTTCTTT.

This clonotype was counted only a few times. The V call is TRBV7-2, the J call TRBJ2-1; D not certain. There are 14 residues in the CDR3. CDR1 is SGHTA, CDR2 FQGNSA, per germline. V was pared by 4 bases and J by 4 bases, with 11 bases between. CDR3 sequence: CASSSPHLYNEQFF. CDR3 bases: TGTGCCAGCAGCTCCCCCCACCTTTACAATGAGCAGTTCTTC.

The chain recombines TRBV5-1 with TRBJ1-5, with 10 positions matching TRBD1. The V and J ends lost 4 bases and 6 bases, in that order; junction bases with no gene match: 10. CDR3 length equals 16 residues. Germline lookup yields CDR1 SGHRS and CDR2 YFSETQ. CDR3 region: CASSPSGTGVGQPQHF. DNA for the CDR3: TGCGCCAGCAGCCCATCCGGGACAGGGGTCGGTCAGCCCCAGCATTTT.

The chain's CDR3 is CASSGGRWDEKLFF. The CDR3 DNA follows: TGTGCCAGCAGTGGGGGACGCTGGGATGAAAAACTGTTTTTT. The chain joins TRBV2 to TRBJ1-4; D is possibly TRBD1 (5 bases). CDR1 SNHLY and CDR2 FYNNEI come from the germline V gene. The germline V and J ends were trimmed by 4 bases and 6 bases, with 12 bases remaining between them. CDR3 length: 14 residues.

J is TRBJ2-7 and V is TRBV25-1; 8 nucleotides line up with TRBD1. The last part of the DNA fits TRBJ2-5 better; the J call may be wrong. The CDR3 extends over 14 amino acids. Germline V lookup: CDR1 MGHDK, CDR2 SYGVNS. CDR3 bases: TGTGCCAGCAGGGAGACAGGGGCGGAAGGGACCCAGTACTTC. This sequence encodes CASRETGAEGTQYF.

On this clonotype itself: The junction and the germline gene differ at one end; a read error may be behind it. The CDR3 loop is CGSTKRGEGETQYF. CDR3 DNA sequence: TGTGGCAGCACCAAAAGAGGGGAAGGGGAGACCCAGTACTTC. V usage is TRBV12-3 or TRBV12-4 and J usage is TRBJ2-5; D tentatively reads TRBD1 or TRBD2 (5 bases each). The CDR3 spans 14 residues.

The V and J genes are TRBV11-3 and TRBJ2-7, with TRBD1 matching over 7 bases. The CDR3 consists of 15 residues. J was trimmed by 6 bases and V by 5 bases; bases with no gene match: 13. Germline-derived CDR1 and CDR2 are SGHNT and YENEEA. The CDR3 sequence is CASSPSGTEIGEQYF. CDR3 nucleotide sequence: TGTGCCAGCAGCCCCTCGGGGACAGAAATCGGCGAGCAGTACTTC.

The chain couples TRBV5-1 to TRBJ2-7, with a tentative D call TRBD2 (5 bases). The V gene's germline CDR1 is SGHRS and CDR2 YFSETQ. The CDR3 is made up of 14 amino acids. The V end lost 3 bases, the J end lost 2 bases, and 12 bases lay between the germline ends. The CDR3 sequence: CASSYGESTYEQYF. The DNA for the CDR3 is TGCGCCAGCAGCTACGGGGAGTCGACCTACGAGCAGTACTTC.

This clonotype is a singleton in its sample. The rearrangement links TRBV5-1 to TRBJ2-1; TRBD2 is a possible D gene (5 bases). Trimming left V 5 bases short and J 4 bases short, with 10 bases between. The CDR3 totals 13 residues. CDR1 and CDR2 from the germline V gene are SGHRS and YFSETQ. The chain's CDR3 is CASREWEYNEQFF. The CDR3 DNA follows: TGCGCCAGCAGGGAGTGGGAGTACAATGAGCAGTTCTTC.

The chain carries TRBV7-6 and TRBJ1-1, with D perhaps matching TRBD1 (5 bases). This CDR3 is 12 amino acids long. In germline, CDR1 is SGHVS, CDR2 FNYEAQ. The CDR3 region is CVGSLEGTEAFF. As DNA, the CDR3 is TGTGTCGGCAGCTTAGAGGGGACTGAAGCTTTCTTT.

This clonotype showed up just a few times. The V call is TRBV6-6, the J call TRBJ2-7; 9 bases are a match to TRBD1. V shed 0 bases, J shed 5 bases, and the junction held 5 bases outside the gene matches. The germline V gene encodes CDR1 MNHNY and CDR2 SVGAGI (reference sequence). The CDR3 sequence is 15 residues long. The CDR3 region is CASSYSGQGVHEQYF. As DNA, the CDR3 is TGTGCCAGCAGTTACTCGGGACAGGGTGTCCACGAGCAGTACTTC.

This chain links TRBV20-1 with TRBJ2-5, with a weak D call TRBD2 (6 bases). Germline CDR1 is DFQATT and CDR2 is SNEGSKA (reference sequence). The CDR3 is made up of 14 amino acids. Trimming took 4 bases from V and 5 from J, leaving 17 bases between them. The CDR3 is CSATSTRGVETQYF. CDR3 sequence (DNA): TGCAGTGCTACCTCTACGCGGGGTGTGGAGACCCAGTACTTC.

The rearrangement links TRBV20-1 to TRBJ2-3; D may be TRBD2 (5 bases). CDR3 size: 16 residues. Trimming pared 0 bases from V and 2 bases from J, leaving 15 bases between. Per the germline V gene, CDR1 is DFQATT and CDR2 is SNEGSKA (reference sequence). The CDR3 sequence is CSARDSRVAHTDTQYF. The CDR3 region has the DNA TGCAGTGCTAGAGATTCCCGGGTAGCGCACACAGATACGCAGTATTTT.

The chain has TRBV29-1 and TRBJ2-7, with 8 bases matching TRBD1. The CDR3 runs to 14 residues. The V and J ends lost 5 bases and 2 bases, in that order; junction bases with no gene match: 8. Per the germline V gene, CDR1 is SQVTM and CDR2 is ANQGSEA. CDR3 nucleotides: TGCAGCGTTCATGGACAGGGCGGAACCTACGAGCAGTACTTC. The encoded protein is CSVHGQGGTYEQYF.

V is TRBV5-1 and J is TRBJ2-7, with 10 positions matching TRBD1. The J segment lost 4 bases and the V segment lost 2 bases, leaving 3 bases of the junction unmatched. The CDR3 spans 14 residues. CDR1 is SGHRS and CDR2 is YFSETQ in the germline V gene. CDR3 in DNA: TGCGCCAGCAGCTTCGGGACAGGGGTTTACGAGCAGTACTTC. Translated, it gives CASSFGTGVYEQYF.

In its sample, this clonotype was seen a few times. V is TRBV30 and J is TRBJ1-2; 7 bases fit TRBD1. Germline CDR1 is GTSNPN and CDR2 is SVGIG (reference sequence). CDR3 length equals 13 residues. After removal of 8 bases from V and 2 bases from J, the junction contained 8 bases not matched to a gene. Here the CDR3 DNA reads TGTGCCAGCAGACAGGGCGAGAACTATGGCTACACCTTC. It encodes CASRQGENYGYTF.

V is TRBV6-6 and J is TRBJ2-7; D is unclear. V was trimmed by 1 base and J by 4 bases, leaving 14 bases between them. The CDR3 length is 15 residues. Germline V gene lookup returns CDR1 MNHNY and CDR2 SVGAGI (reference sequence). The CDR3 is CASSYLGAGDYEQYF. The DNA for the CDR3 is TGTGCCAGCAGTTACTTAGGAGCAGGAGATTACGAGCAGTACTTC.

The chain joins TRBV7-9 to TRBJ1-2; a possible D gene is TRBD1 (5 bases). The CDR3 loop spans 13 amino acids. V was cut by 5 bases and J by 5 bases, with 12 bases left in between. Germline V gene lookup returns CDR1 SEHNR and CDR2 FQNEAQ (reference sequence). CDR3 sequence: CASSTGRTYGYTF. CDR3 bases: TGTGCCAGCAGCACCGGACGGACATATGGCTACACCTTC.

This chain links TRBV5-1 with TRBJ2-7; 8 nucleotides agree with TRBD2. The CDR3 totals 14 residues. The germline CDR1 and CDR2 sequences are SGHRS and YFSETQ. V dropped 2 bases and J dropped 12; count of bases not matched to a gene: 13. CDR3 in amino acids: CASSLAGEGETLYF. The CDR3 DNA sequence: TGCGCCAGCAGCTTAGCGGGAGAAGGAGAGACCCTGTACTTC.

This clonotype was counted once. The J gene is TRBJ2-7, the V gene TRBV5-1; 9 nucleotides align to TRBD2. CDR1 is SGHRS and CDR2 is YFSETQ in the germline V gene. The CDR3 totals 18 residues. The junction had 10 bases not matched to a gene; V was cut back by 0 bases and J by 0 bases. CDR3 sequence (DNA): TGCGCCAGCAGCTTGGCCGTGGAAGCGGGGGGTGGCTCCTACGAGCAGTACTTC. This translates into CASSLAVEAGGGSYEQYF. Complete variable domain (other parts from reference TRBV5-1 and TRBJ2-7): KAGVTQTPRYLIKTRGQQVTLSCSPISGHRSVSWYQQTPGQGLQFLFEYFSETQRNKGNFPGRFSGRQFSNSRSEMNVSTLELGDSALYLCASSLAVEAGGGSYEQYFGPGTRLTVT.